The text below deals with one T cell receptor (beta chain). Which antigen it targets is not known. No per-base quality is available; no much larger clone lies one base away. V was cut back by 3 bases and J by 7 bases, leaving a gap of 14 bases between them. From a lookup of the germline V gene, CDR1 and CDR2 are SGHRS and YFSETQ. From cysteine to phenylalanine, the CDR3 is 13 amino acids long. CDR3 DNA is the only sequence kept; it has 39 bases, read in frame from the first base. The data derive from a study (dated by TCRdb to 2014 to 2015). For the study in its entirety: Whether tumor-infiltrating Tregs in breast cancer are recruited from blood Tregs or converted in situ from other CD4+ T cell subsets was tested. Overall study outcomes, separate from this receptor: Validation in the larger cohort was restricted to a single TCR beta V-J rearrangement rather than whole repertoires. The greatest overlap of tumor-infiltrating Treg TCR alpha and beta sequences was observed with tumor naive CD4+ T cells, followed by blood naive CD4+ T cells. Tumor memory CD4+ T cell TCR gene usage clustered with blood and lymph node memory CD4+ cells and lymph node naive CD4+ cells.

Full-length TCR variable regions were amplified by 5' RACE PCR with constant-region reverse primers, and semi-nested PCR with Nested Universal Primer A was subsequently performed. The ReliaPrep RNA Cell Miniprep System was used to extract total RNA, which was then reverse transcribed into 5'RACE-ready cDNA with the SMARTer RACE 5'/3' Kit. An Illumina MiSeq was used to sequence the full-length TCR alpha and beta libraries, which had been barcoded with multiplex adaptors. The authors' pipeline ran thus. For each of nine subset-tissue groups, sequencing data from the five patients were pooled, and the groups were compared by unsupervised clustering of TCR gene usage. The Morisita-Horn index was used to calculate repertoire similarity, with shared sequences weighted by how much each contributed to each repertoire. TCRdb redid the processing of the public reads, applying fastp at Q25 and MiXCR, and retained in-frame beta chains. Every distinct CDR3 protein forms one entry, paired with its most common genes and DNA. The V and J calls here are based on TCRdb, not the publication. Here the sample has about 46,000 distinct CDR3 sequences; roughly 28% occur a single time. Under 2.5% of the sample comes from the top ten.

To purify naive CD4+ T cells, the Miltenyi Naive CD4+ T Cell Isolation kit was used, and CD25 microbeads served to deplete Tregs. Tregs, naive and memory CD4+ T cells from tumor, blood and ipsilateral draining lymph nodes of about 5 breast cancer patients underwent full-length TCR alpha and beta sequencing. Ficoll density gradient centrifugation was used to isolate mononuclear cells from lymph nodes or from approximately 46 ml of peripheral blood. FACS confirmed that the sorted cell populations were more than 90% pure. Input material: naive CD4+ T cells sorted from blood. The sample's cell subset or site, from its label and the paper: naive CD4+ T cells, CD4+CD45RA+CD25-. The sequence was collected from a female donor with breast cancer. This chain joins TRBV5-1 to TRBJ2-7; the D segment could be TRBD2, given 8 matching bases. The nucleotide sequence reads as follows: TGCGCCAGCAGCTCGACAGGGACTAGAGAGCAGTACTTC. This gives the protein CASSSTGTREQYF.